This T cell receptor beta chain derives from a study of beta chain features in type 1 diabetes. Findings and caveats of the study: For Type 1 diabetes patients, all four CD4+ subsets carried TCRB CDR3s that were moderately but significantly shorter. Insertion counts at VDJ junctions were lower in type 1 diabetes patients, who also showed more deletions there. A cDNA-based sequencing approach could over-represent cells with high TCR expression.

Concerning this clone: Its antigen is not identified.

Reverse transcribing all isolated RNA meant expressed TCRB transcripts were sequenced. Clones were sequenced by immunoSEQ multiplex PCR, and TCRdb holds only the in-frame ones, with some missing. The sample lists 40,000 or so clones, over 50% seen once, with over 2% in the top ten. This CDR3 has 17 residues. Trimming cost V 7 bases and J 8 bases; bases outside gene matches: 15. Germline lookup yields CDR1 SGHAT and CDR2 FQDESV (reference sequence). Sequenced: Tregs from blood. The chain links TRBV11-1 to TRBJ2-1; the match to TRBD2 covers 12 bases. The sequence came from a woman between 18 and 30 years old in good health. The CDR3 nucleotides read TGTGCCAGCACCCTACTCCCTAGCGGGAGGGGGTCAGATGAGCAGTTCTTC. Protein: CASTLLPSGRGSDEQFF.